The 2 T cell receptor beta chains in this list originate from one sample, sequenced in a study of chemoradiotherapy in HPV16-positive cancers. The method was immunoSEQ multiplex PCR; TCRdb's version includes in-frame clones alone and lacks a portion of them. Among around 5,000 clones listed, 95% to 97% were seen once. The material was tumor tissue, obtained from a patient who underwent chemoradiotherapy. The receptors originated from a human donor with HPV-associated anogenital cancer.

The chain employs TRBV28 and TRBJ2-5; D is perhaps TRBD2 (6 bases). The V gene lost 5 bases and the J gene lost 5 bases, with 18 bases spanning the gap. The CDR3 is made up of 15 amino acids. CDR1 and CDR2 from the germline V gene are MDHEN and SYDVKM. CDR3 bases: TGTGCCAGCAGTCCCTCGGAGGGGTTGGGGGAGACCCAGTACTTC. Protein sequence: CASSPSEGLGETQYF.

This rearrangement joins TRBV7-2 to TRBJ2-6, with a possible D match to TRBD1 (5 bases). The CDR3 loop spans 15 amino acids. The V end was cut by 4 bases, the J end by 0 bases, with 7 bases between. The germline V gene has CDR1 SGHTA and CDR2 FQGNSA. CDR3 amino acids: CASSYDSSGANVLTF. CDR3 nucleotides: TGTGCCAGCAGCTACGACAGCTCTGGGGCCAACGTCCTGACTTTC.